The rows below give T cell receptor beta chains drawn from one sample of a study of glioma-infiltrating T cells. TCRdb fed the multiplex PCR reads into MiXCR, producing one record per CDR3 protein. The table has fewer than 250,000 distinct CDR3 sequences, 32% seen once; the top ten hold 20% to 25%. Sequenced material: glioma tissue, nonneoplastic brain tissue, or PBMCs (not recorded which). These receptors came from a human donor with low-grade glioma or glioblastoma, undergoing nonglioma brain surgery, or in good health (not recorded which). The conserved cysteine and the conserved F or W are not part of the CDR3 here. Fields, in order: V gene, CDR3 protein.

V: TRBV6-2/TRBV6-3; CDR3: ASSLLEDGTEAF
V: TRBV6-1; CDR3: ASSARENHQPQH
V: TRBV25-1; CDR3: ASRSNRGRFYEQY
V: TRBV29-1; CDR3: SVAIDREQY
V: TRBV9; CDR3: ASSVIPLETQY
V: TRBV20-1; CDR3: SAAGGNQPQH
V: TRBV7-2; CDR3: ASSSPGQGPGYT
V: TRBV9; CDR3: ASSTRGGGNNSPLH
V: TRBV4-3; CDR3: ASSLDLPSMNTEAF
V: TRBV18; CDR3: ASSPPESPFRETQY
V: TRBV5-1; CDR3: ASSLGREPAPPNEKLF